These T cell receptor beta chains were read from a single sample in a study of blood T cells in healthy people across ages. From the 5' RACE reads, TCRdb called clonotypes with MiXCR, one entry per CDR3 protein. Counted here are about 570,000 distinct CDR3 sequences, approximately 27% occurring once; the ten biggest clones make up roughly 18%. Source material: blood. Receptor source: a woman in her 70s in good health. Each CDR3 is given without its conserved first and last residue. Each record gives: V gene, J gene, clone size, CDR3 protein. Not every row has a clone size; where given, it reads once, few, many or a size class.

>TRBV6-1|TRBJ2-2|.
ASTRDEGNTGELF
>TRBV7-9|TRBJ1-1|.
ASSSLGYEAF
>TRBV29-1|TRBJ1-4|.
SVAQGVGEKLF
>TRBV18|TRBJ2-7|.
ASSPTGVRNEQY
>TRBV20-1|TRBJ2-7|.
SASYSDTLSYGQY
>TRBV12-3/TRBV12-4|TRBJ1-5|few
ASSFRRGVNQPQH
>TRBV7-2|TRBJ2-7|few
ASSPGQLPYEQY
>TRBV5-1|TRBJ2-5|many
ATSTGANFQETQY
>TRBV2|TRBJ2-7|.
ASSRDHREPLY
>TRBV4-3|TRBJ1-4|.
ASSQDKGGGQLF
>TRBV7-2|TRBJ2-3|.
ASSYDGGPAQY
>TRBV20-1|TRBJ1-2|many
SARDAGAQGYT
>TRBV11-1|TRBJ2-6|few
ASSTPGANILT
>TRBV21-1|TRBJ2-5|few
ASSKGTGYGETQY
>TRBV7-9|TRBJ2-3|.
ASSYPEDTQY
>TRBV29-1|TRBJ1-2|many
SVEKGAEAYGYT
>TRBV7-2|TRBJ2-4|few
ASSLTPRLAKNIQY
>TRBV7-9|TRBJ2-7|.
ASSYGDSYEQY
>TRBV20-1|TRBJ2-2|few
SARRGSGGANTGELF
>TRBV20-1|TRBJ2-7|.
SARDFRTSPDEQY
>TRBV20-1|TRBJ1-2|.
SARSHPNYGYT
>TRBV6-2/TRBV6-3|TRBJ2-3|.
ASSYCGLATDTQY